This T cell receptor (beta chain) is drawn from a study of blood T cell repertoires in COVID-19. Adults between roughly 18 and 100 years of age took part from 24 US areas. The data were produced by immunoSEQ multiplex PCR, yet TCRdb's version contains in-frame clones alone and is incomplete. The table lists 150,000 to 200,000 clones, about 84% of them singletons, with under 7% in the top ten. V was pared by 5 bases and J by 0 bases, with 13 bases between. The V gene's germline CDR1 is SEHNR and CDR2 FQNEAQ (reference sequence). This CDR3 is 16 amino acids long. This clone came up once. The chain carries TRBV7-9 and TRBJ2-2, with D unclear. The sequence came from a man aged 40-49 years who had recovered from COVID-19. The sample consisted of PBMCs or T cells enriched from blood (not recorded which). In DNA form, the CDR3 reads TGTGCCAGCAGCCCTCGGGTCCCCGCGAACACCGGGGAGCTGTTTTTT. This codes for CASSPRVPANTGELFF.